The 11 T cell receptor beta chains listed next were all sequenced from one sample in a study of PD-1 blockade in classical Hodgkin lymphoma. Every patient relapsed after autologous stem cell transplantation, and brentuximab vedotin exposure varied. The method was immunoSEQ multiplex PCR; TCRdb's version includes in-frame clones alone and lacks a portion of them. The repertoire consists of 20,000 to 30,000 clones, with approximately 90% occurring once and the leading ten covering around 2.3%. Sequenced here: peripheral blood mononuclear cells (PBMCs), sampled at baseline. These receptor sequences come from a human donor with classical Hodgkin lymphoma.

CDR3 in amino acids: CASSRDRNNEQFF. DNA for the CDR3: TGTGCCAGCTCAAGGGACAGGAACAATGAGCAGTTCTTC. This rearrangement joins TRBV18 to TRBJ2-1; 8 nucleotides agree with TRBD1. With V trimmed by 5 bases and J by 5 bases, 2 bases remained unmatched. This CDR3 has 13 amino acids. Germline CDR1 KGHSH, CDR2 LQKENI. The entire variable domain, with the rest obtained from reference TRBV18 and TRBJ2-1, is as follows: NAGVMQNPRHLVRRRGQEARLRCSPMKGHSHVYWYRQLPEEGLKFMVYLQKENIIDESGMPKERFSAEFPKEGPSILRIQQVVRGDSAAYFCASSRDRNNEQFFGPGTRLTVL.

This clone was recorded a few times. The chain recombines TRBV10-3 with TRBJ2-7; 7 positions match TRBD1. The CDR3 has 14 residues. The V gene's germline CDR1 is ENHRY and CDR2 SYGVKD. V lost 4 bases, J lost 2 bases, and 5 bases stayed unmatched. The chain's CDR3 is CAISVDGQAYEQYF. The CDR3 DNA reads as TGTGCCATCAGTGTGGACGGACAGGCCTACGAGCAGTACTTC.

The CDR3 bases are TGTGCCAGCAGCTTAAGGGCCCTAGCTAACTATGGCTACACCTTC. Protein sequence: CASSLRALANYGYTF. The V call is TRBV7-2, the J call TRBJ1-2, with D unresolved. Trimming stripped 2 bases from V and 0 bases from J, with 10 bases between. The germline gives CDR1 SGHTA, CDR2 FQGNSA. This CDR3 contains 15 residues.

J is TRBJ2-3 and V is TRBV27; maybe TRBD2 (6 bases). This CDR3 contains 15 residues. Germline CDR1 is MNHEY and CDR2 is SMNVEV (reference sequence). V dropped 2 bases and J dropped 5 bases, with 14 bases sitting between them. This chain's CDR3 is CASSLTRRAGDTQYF. The DNA for the CDR3 is TGTGCCAGCAGTTTAACCCGGAGGGCGGGAGATACGCAGTATTTT.

The rearrangement links TRBV5-1 to TRBJ2-3; 12 positions agree with TRBD2. The length of the CDR3 is 20 residues. J gave up 4 bases and V 0 bases, and 15 bases lay outside the gene matches. Germline CDR1 SGHRS, CDR2 YFSETQ. CDR3 loop: CASSLVPSGGAGFRSDTQYF. CDR3 sequence (DNA): TGCGCCAGCAGCTTGGTTCCTAGCGGGGGGGCCGGTTTTAGGTCAGATACGCAGTATTTT.

The rearrangement joins TRBV5-1 to TRBJ2-3, with 8 nucleotides matching TRBD1. V trimming: 4 bases; J trimming: 5 bases; junction bases outside the gene matches: 6. In germline, CDR1 is SGHRS, CDR2 YFSETQ. The CDR3 loop spans 14 amino acids. CDR3 bases: TGCGCCAGCAGCCGGCAGGGGGCAGGAGATACGCAGTATTTT. This codes for CASSRQGAGDTQYF. Filled out from reference TRBV5-1 and TRBJ2-3, the complete variable domain reads KAGVTQTPRYLIKTRGQQVTLSCSPISGHRSVSWYQQTPGQGLQFLFEYFSETQRNKGNFPGRFSGRQFSNSRSEMNVSTLELGDSALYLCASSRQGAGDTQYFGPGTRLTVL.

The chain couples TRBV6-5 to TRBJ2-4; 7 nucleotides match TRBD1. The germline gives CDR1 MNHEY, CDR2 SVGAGI. J was trimmed by 7 bases and V by 2 bases; bases with no gene match: 11. The CDR3 has 16 amino acids. CDR3 in amino acids: CASSYRRTGVGNIQYF. The CDR3 DNA reads TGTGCCAGCAGTTACCGCAGGACAGGCGTAGGGAACATTCAGTACTTC.

This rearrangement joins TRBV11-3 to TRBJ2-1; maybe TRBD1 (6 bases). With 5 bases removed from V and 4 bases from J, the gap between germline ends came to 18 bases. Germline V gene data show CDR1 as SGHNT and CDR2 as YENEEA. The CDR3 is made up of 16 amino acids. The CDR3 coding sequence is TGTGCCAGCAGCCCGGGGACAAACCCCCCTTACAATGAGCAGTTCTTC. Its protein is CASSPGTNPPYNEQFF.

V usage is TRBV5-1 and J usage is TRBJ1-6; TRBD1 might be the D (5 bases). CDR1 is SGHRS, CDR2 YFSETQ, per germline. This CDR3 comprises 14 residues. Between the trimmed V and J ends, which lost 3 bases and 5 bases, there was a span of 9 bases. The CDR3 protein is CASSWGTDNSPLHF. CDR3 DNA: TGCGCCAGCAGCTGGGGGACTGATAATTCACCCCTCCACTTT.

The chain has TRBV7-9 and TRBJ1-4, with D perhaps matching TRBD1 (6 bases). The germline V gene has CDR1 SEHNR and CDR2 FQNEAQ (reference sequence). V lost 7 bases to trimming and J lost 3 bases, with 15 bases between them. This CDR3 contains 15 residues. This CDR3 is CASTPGAGANEKLFF. CDR3 bases: TGTGCCAGCACCCCGGGGGCAGGAGCTAATGAAAAACTGTTTTTT. The full variable domain, its missing parts supplied by reference TRBV7-9 and TRBJ1-4, is DTGVSQNPRHKITKRGQNVTFRCDPISEHNRLYWYRQTLGQGPEFLTYFQNEAQLEKSRLLSDRFSAERPKGSFSTLEIQRTEQGDSAMYLCASTPGAGANEKLFFGSGTQLSVL.

The CDR3 bases are TGTGCCAGCAGCGTAGAATCGAAGGGGTACGAGCAGTACTTC. Its protein product is CASSVESKGYEQYF. The J gene is TRBJ2-7, the V gene TRBV9; D may be TRBD1 (5 bases). The CDR3 spans 14 residues. V was clipped by 0 bases and J by 4 bases, with 11 bases between them. Germline V gene sequence: CDR1 SGDLS, CDR2 YYNGEE.